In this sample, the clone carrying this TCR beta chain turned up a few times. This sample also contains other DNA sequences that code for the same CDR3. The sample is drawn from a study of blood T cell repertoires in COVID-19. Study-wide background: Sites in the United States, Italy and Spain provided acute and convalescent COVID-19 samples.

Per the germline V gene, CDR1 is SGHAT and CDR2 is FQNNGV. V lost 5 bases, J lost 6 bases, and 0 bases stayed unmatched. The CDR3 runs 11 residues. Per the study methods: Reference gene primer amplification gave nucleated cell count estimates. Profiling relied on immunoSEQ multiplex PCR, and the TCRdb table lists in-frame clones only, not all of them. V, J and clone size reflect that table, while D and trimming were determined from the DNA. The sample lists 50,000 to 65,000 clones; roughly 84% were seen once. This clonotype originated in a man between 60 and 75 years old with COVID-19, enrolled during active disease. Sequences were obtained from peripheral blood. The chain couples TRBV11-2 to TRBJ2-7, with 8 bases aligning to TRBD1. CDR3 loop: CASSTGGEQYF. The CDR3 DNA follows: TGTGCCAGCAGCACAGGGGGCGAGCAGTACTTC.